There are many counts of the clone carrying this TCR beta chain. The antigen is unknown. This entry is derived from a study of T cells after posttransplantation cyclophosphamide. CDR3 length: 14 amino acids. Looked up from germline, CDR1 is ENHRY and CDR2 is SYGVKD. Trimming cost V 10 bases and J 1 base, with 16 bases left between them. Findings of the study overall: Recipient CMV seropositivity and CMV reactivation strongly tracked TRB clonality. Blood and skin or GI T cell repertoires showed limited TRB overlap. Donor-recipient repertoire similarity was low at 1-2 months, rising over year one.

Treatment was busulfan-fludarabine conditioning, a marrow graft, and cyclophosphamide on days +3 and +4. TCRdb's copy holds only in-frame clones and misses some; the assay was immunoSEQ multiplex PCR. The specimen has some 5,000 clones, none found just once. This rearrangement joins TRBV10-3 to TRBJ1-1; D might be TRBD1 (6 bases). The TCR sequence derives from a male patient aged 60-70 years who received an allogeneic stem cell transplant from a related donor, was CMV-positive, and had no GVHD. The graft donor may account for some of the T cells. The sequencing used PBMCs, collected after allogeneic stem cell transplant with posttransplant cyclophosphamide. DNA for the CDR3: TGTGCCACCTCCCGACAGGCGTCGAACACTGAAGCTTTCTTT. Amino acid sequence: CATSRQASNTEAFF.